The subject of this entry is one TCR beta chain. It lacks a known antigen. No base-level quality is on record; no much larger clone is a single base apart. The source of the sample is a study of CD8 T cells in Susac syndrome (dated by TCRdb to between 2019 and 2020). For the wider study: Repertoire sequencing was used to test whether CD8+ T cell activation and differentiation in Susac syndrome was antigen driven. Overall results and qualifications from the work: The TCR sequencing and HLA analysis was acknowledged to have included a relatively small number of individuals.

Sequences DFQATT (CDR1) and SNEGSKA (CDR2) are obtained from the germline V gene (reference sequence). The CDR3 contains 16 residues, cysteine and phenylalanine counted. Only the CDR3 part of the read is kept: 48 bases, read in frame from the first base. A distance of 21 bases separates the germline ends of V and J, which lose 0 bases and 7 bases respectively. RNA was extracted with the RNeasy kit and roughly 0.45 to 1 ug was reverse transcribed using random hexamers. The immunoSEQ multiplex PCR assay, covering 54 Vbeta and 13 Jbeta segments, was used to amplify TCR beta CDR3 regions. To correct PCR amplification bias, a synthetic template baseline was used for both primer optimization and computational correction. In the source study's methods: Only productive sequences were kept, with reads annotated to V, D and J genes according to IMGT and analyzed in immunoSEQ Analyzer. To calculate clonality, Shannon entropy was normalized by log2 of the number of productive unique sequences and then subtracted from one. For each patient and control, public and private clones were evaluated within the 100 most prevalent clones. Susac-specific clones were defined as absent from healthy and MS cohorts, 1052 published viral clones and other ImmuneACCESS disease sequences. Starting from the raw public reads, TCRdb applied fastp trimming at Q25, assembled clones with MiXCR and retained in-frame beta chains. Under each unique CDR3 protein, matching rows form one entry showing the most common genes and DNA. The V and J calls come from TCRdb's annotation, not from the publication. The sample contains approximately 200,000 distinct CDR3 sequences, around 93% of them found a single time. Around 0.08% of the sample comes from the top ten.

High-throughput TCR beta sequencing profiled peripheral blood CD8+ and CD4+ T cells from healthy donors, Susac syndrome patients and multiple sclerosis patients. Multiple sclerosis controls were treatment-naive patients with stable or active relapsing-remitting disease fulfilling revised McDonald criteria. CD8+ TEMRA cells were enriched by FACS, while bulk CD8+ and CD4+ T cells were purified by magnetic negative isolation. Blood was collected in EDTA tubes and processed within 24 hours, with PBMCs isolated through density gradient centrifugation. PBMCs intended for TCR sequencing were cryopreserved in liquid nitrogen and were subsequently thawed in a 37 degrees C water bath. The sorted or isolated CD4+, CD8+ and CD8+ TEMRA cells had a purity of 90% or higher.

The V and J segments used are TRBV20-1 and TRBJ1-2, with the D gene too uncertain to name. Material for sequencing was CD4+ T cells from PBMCs. The clonotype originates from a human donor with multiple sclerosis. The bases are TGCAGTGCTAGAGACCCCAGCGGACCGACTTTGGGTGGCTACACCTTC. This yields the protein CSARDPSGPTLGGYTF.